These T cell receptor beta chains were read from a single sample in a study of cytomegalovirus exposure and HLA in healthy donors. The method was immunoSEQ multiplex PCR; TCRdb's version includes in-frame clones alone and lacks a portion of them. Found here are roughly 140,000 clones, around 79% of them singletons; the top ten hold 2.8%. The source material was PBMCs. Every receptor here comes from a male donor in good health and CMV-seronegative. Both conserved end residues are part of each CDR3. D genes are given only for firm matches. Only some rows state a clone size, as once, few, many or a class for expanded clones.

J | size | D | V | DNA | CDR3
TRBJ2-1 | . | TRBD1 | TRBV5-5 | TGTGCCAGCAGCTTTGGACAGGGTGCCAATGAGCAGTTCTTC | CASSFGQGANEQFF
TRBJ1-5 | once | TRBD1 | TRBV15 | TGTGCCACCAGCAGGTGGACAGGGAGCGCCAATCAGCCCCAGCATTTT | CATSRWTGSANQPQHF
TRBJ1-6 | . | TRBD1 | TRBV5-6 | TGTGCCAGCAGCTTGAACAGGGGGCTTAGCTACCCCCTCCACTTT | CASSLNRGLSYPLHF
TRBJ2-1 | . | TRBD2 | TRBV6-1 | TGTGCCAGCAGTCTAGCGGGAGGGGACAATGAGCAGTTCTTC | CASSLAGGDNEQFF
TRBJ2-1 | . | TRBD1 | TRBV27 | TGTGCCAGCAGTGGGACAGGGGATGAGCAGTTCTTC | CASSGTGDEQFF
TRBJ2-2 | . | . | TRBV2 | TGTGCCAGCACCGGGACTGGCGGGGGCGGCCGGGAGCTGTTTTTT | CASTGTGGGGRELFF
TRBJ2-7 | . | TRBD1 | TRBV5-6 | TGTGCCAGCAGGGACAGGGGGCATATATCCTACGAGCAGTACTTC | CASRDRGHISYEQYF
TRBJ2-1 | . | TRBD1 | TRBV27 | TGTGCCAGCACTACCTTCTCCGGGACAGGTGAATACAATGAGCAGTTCTTC | CASTTFSGTGEYNEQFF
TRBJ1-2 | once | . | TRBV10-2 | TGCGCCAGCAGTGAGGTCCAGGGCTATGGCTACACCTTC | CASSEVQGYGYTF
TRBJ2-7 | . | TRBD2 | TRBV6-1 | TGTGCCAGCAGTGAAGGGGGACTAGCGGGAGACGAGCAGTACTTC | CASSEGGLAGDEQYF
TRBJ1-3 | . | . | TRBV9 | TGTGCCAGCAGCGTAGAAGTTCAGGGGACTACCACAAACACCATATATTTT | CASSVEVQGTTTNTIYF
TRBJ1-2 | . | TRBD1 | TRBV6-5 | TGTGCCAGCAGTTACTCGGGGCAGGGGGATGGCTACACCTTC | CASSYSGQGDGYTF
TRBJ1-5 | . | . | TRBV7-2 | TGTGCCAGCAGCTTATTTAGTTCCAATGTTCAGCCCCAGCATTTT | CASSLFSSNVQPQHF
TRBJ2-1 | . | . | TRBV10-1 | TGCGCCAGCAGTGACGTTCAGGCCAATGAGCAGTTCTTC | CASSDVQANEQFF
TRBJ2-3 | . | TRBD1 | TRBV30 | TGTGCCTGGAGTACCCGACAGGGCCGGCACGGAGATACGCAGTATTTT | CAWSTRQGRHGDTQYF
TRBJ1-5 | . | . | TRBV7-3 | TGTGCCAGCAGCCCACCCGAGGATCATAGCAATCAGCCCCAGCATTTT | CASSPPEDHSNQPQHF
TRBJ1-2 | . | TRBD1 | TRBV6-5 | TGTGCCAGCAGTCGGGACAGCAACTATGGCTACACCTTC | CASSRDSNYGYTF
TRBJ2-5 | . | . | TRBV7-2 | TGTGCCAGCAGCTTCCCACAGGGTTGGGAGACCCAGTACTTC | CASSFPQGWETQYF
TRBJ2-1 | few | . | TRBV11-1 | TGTGCCAGCAGCTTACTCACAGGTGGGGGGACCTCCTTGGATGAGCAGTTCTTC | CASSLLTGGGTSLDEQFF
TRBJ2-2 | . | TRBD1 | TRBV5-8 | TGTGCCAGCAGCTTACAGGGGGCGCGCACCGGGGAGCTGTTTTTT | CASSLQGARTGELFF
TRBJ1-1 | few | . | TRBV4-1 | TGCGCCAGCAGCCAAGTCCCGTCGAACACTGAAGCTTTCTTT | CASSQVPSNTEAFF
TRBJ2-1 | . | . | TRBV19 | TGTGCCAGTAGTATAGGGCTAGCATCCTACAATGAGCAGTTCTTC | CASSIGLASYNEQFF
TRBJ2-7 | . | . | TRBV29-1 | TGCAGCGTTGAAGCCCACCGGGACTTATCCTACGAGCAGTACTTC | CSVEAHRDLSYEQYF
TRBJ2-2 | once | TRBD1 | TRBV30 | TGTGCCTGGTCGCAGGGGGACGGGGAGCTGTTTTTT | CAWSQGDGELFF
TRBJ1-2 | once | . | TRBV4-1 | TGCGCCAGCAGCCAATATCCGGGGGAAGGAAACTATGGCTACACCTTC | CASSQYPGEGNYGYTF
TRBJ1-1 | . | TRBD1 | TRBV7-6 | TGTGCCAGCAGCCGAACCGGACAGGTTTCTTCTACTGAAGCTTTCTTT | CASSRTGQVSSTEAFF
TRBJ1-2 | . | TRBD1 | TRBV5-1 | TGCGCCAGCAGCTTGGATGCAGGGGGCGACTATGGCTACACCTTC | CASSLDAGGDYGYTF
TRBJ2-6 | few | . | TRBV9 | TGTGCCAGCAGCGTAGGCGGGGCTGGGGCCAACGTCCTGACTTTC | CASSVGGAGANVLTF
TRBJ2-1 | once | . | TRBV5-6 | TGTGCCAGCAGCTTGGTGCGTACGAATGAGCAGTTCTTC | CASSLVRTNEQFF
TRBJ2-5 | . | . | TRBV6-5 | TGTGCCAGCAGTTACTCTGGCAGGGGAGAGACCCAGTACTTC | CASSYSGRGETQYF
TRBJ2-5 | . | . | TRBV5-1 | TGCTCCAGCAGGCTTGGGTATCAGGGTTTGGAGACCCAGTACTTC | CSSRLGYQGLETQYF
TRBJ1-1 | . | . | TRBV7-9 | TGTGCCAGCAGCGAGCCAGGCTACCAAGCTTTCTTT | CASSEPGYQAFF
TRBJ1-2 | few | . | TRBV7-9 | TGTGCCAGCATCCGGGAGATCTATGGCTACACCTTC | CASIREIYGYTF
TRBJ2-5 | . | . | TRBV5-1 | TGCGCCAGCAGCTTGGCGGAGACCCAGTACTTC | CASSLAETQYF
TRBJ2-7 | . | . | TRBV15 | TGTGCCACCAGCAGAGATTTGGGACTGGGGGTCTACGAGCAGTACTTC | CATSRDLGLGVYEQYF
TRBJ2-7 | many | TRBD1 | TRBV25-1 | TGTGCCAGCAGTGGAGCTAACAGGGGATCCTACGAGCAGTACTTC | CASSGANRGSYEQYF
TRBJ2-2 | . | . | TRBV10-2 | TGCGCCAGCAGGGGCGATGCTTTGGAGCTGTTTTTT | CASRGDALELFF
TRBJ1-1 | . | . | TRBV5-4 | TGTGCCAGCGGGAGGGGACCGATGTCTGAAGCTTTCTTT | CASGRGPMSEAFF
TRBJ1-5 | . | . | TRBV15 | TGTGCCACCAGCAGAGACAGAAGCAATCAGCCCCAGCATTTT | CATSRDRSNQPQHF
TRBJ2-1 | . | TRBD2 | TRBV9 | TGTGCCAGCAGCTTCGCCCCGGGACTAGCGTCCGATGAGCAGTTCTTC | CASSFAPGLASDEQFF
TRBJ2-2 | . | . | TRBV19 | TGTGCCACCGAGGCGGCCGGGGAGCTGTTTTTT | CATEAAGELFF
TRBJ2-7 | few | . | TRBV27 | TGTGCCAGCAGTTTAGAGGGCTCCTACGAGCAGTACTTC | CASSLEGSYEQYF
TRBJ2-1 | . | TRBD1 | TRBV29-1 | TGCAGCGTTCCAGCCCGACAGGGCGGATACAATGAGCAGTTCTTC | CSVPARQGGYNEQFF
TRBJ1-1 | . | TRBD1 | TRBV18 | TGTGCCAGCTCACCTTTCCGAGACAGGGTTGTCGAGAACACTGAAGCTTTCTTT | CASSPFRDRVVENTEAFF
TRBJ1-2 | . | TRBD1 | TRBV9 | TGTGCCAGCAGCGTAGGAGACAGGGAAGCGGACGGCTACACCTTC | CASSVGDREADGYTF
TRBJ2-7 | once | . | TRBV13 | TGTGCCAGCAGCTTGGACTCATACGAGCAGTACTTC | CASSLDSYEQYF
TRBJ1-1 | . | TRBD1 | TRBV28 | TGTGCCAGCAGCCTCGGGACAGGGGCTGAAGCTTTCTTT | CASSLGTGAEAFF
TRBJ1-2 | . | TRBD1 | TRBV18 | TGTGCCAGCTCACCAACGGGGGGACAGGGGGCCATTGGCTACACCTTC | CASSPTGGQGAIGYTF
TRBJ1-1 | . | . | TRBV6-1 | TGTGCCAGCAGTGAAGGGTACAGGGCCAGGAACACTGAAGCTTTCTTT | CASSEGYRARNTEAFF
TRBJ2-3 | . | TRBD2 | TRBV6-5 | TGTGCCAGCAGTGGGCTAGCGGACCCTGGGGATACGCAGTATTTT | CASSGLADPGDTQYF
TRBJ2-7 | . | . | TRBV5-1 | TGCGCCAGCAGCGAAGACAATTCCTACGAGCAGTACTTC | CASSEDNSYEQYF
TRBJ2-5 | . | . | TRBV27 | TGTGCCAGCAGGAACAGGGACACCCAAGAGACCCAGTACTTC | CASRNRDTQETQYF